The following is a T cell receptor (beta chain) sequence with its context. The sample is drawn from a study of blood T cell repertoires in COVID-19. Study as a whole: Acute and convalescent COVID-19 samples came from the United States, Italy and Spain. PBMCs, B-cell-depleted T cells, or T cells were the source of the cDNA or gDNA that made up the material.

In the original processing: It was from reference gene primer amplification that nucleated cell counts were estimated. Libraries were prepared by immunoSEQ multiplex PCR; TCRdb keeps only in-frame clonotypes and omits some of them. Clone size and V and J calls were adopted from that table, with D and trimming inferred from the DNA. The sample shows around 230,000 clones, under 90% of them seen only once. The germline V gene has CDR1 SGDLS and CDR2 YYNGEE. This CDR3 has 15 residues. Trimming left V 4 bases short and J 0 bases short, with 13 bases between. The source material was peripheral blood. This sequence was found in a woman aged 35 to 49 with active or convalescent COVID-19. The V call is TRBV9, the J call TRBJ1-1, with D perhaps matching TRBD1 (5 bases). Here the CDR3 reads CASSFGRDLNTEAFF. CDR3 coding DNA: TGTGCCAGCAGCTTCGGACGGGACTTGAACACTGAAGCTTTCTTT.